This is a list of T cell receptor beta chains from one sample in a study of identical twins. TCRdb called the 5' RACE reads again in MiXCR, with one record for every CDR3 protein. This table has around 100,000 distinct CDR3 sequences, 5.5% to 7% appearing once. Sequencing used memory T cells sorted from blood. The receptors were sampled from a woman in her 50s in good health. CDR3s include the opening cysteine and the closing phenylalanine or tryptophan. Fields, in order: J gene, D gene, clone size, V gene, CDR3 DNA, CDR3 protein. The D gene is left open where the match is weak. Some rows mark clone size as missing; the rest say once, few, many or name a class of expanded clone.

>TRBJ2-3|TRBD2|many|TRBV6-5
TGTGCCAGCAGGGTAGGAGCGGGAGTGAACACAGATACGCAGTATTTT
CASRVGAGVNTDTQYF
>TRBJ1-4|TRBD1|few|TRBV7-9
TGTGCCAGCAGCTTAGCGACAGGGGGCAATGAAAAACTGTTTTTT
CASSLATGGNEKLFF
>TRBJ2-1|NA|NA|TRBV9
TGTGCCAGCAGCGCCGGGGTCCTCGAAAATGAGCAGTTCTTC
CASSAGVLENEQFF
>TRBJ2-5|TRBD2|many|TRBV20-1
TGCAGTGCTAGTGCGGGACTAGCGGGTGGGGAGACCCAGTACTTC
CSASAGLAGGETQYF
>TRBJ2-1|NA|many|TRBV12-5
TGTGCTAGTGGTTTGGCGGGCTTCTTCTCCTACAATGAGCAGTTCTTC
CASGLAGFFSYNEQFF
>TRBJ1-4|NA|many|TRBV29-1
TGCAGCGTACTTGCCGAAAAACTGTTTTTT
CSVLAEKLFF
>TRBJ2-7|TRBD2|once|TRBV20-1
TGCAGTGCTAGAGATCTACTAGCGGGAGATTCGTCCGAGCAGTACTTC
CSARDLLAGDSSEQYF
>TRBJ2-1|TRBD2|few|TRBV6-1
TGTGCCAGCAGTGTACTAGCGGGTGAAGAGCAGTTCTTC
CASSVLAGEEQFF
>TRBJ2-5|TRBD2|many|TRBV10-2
TGCGCCAGCAGATACGGGACTATGAATTCAGAGACCCAGTACTTC
CASRYGTMNSETQYF
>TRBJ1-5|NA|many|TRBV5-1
TGCGCCAGCAGCTTGGAAGGCTGGGATCAGCCCCAGCATTTT
CASSLEGWDQPQHF
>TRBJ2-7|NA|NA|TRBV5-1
TGCGCCAGCAGCTTCGACAGGACCTACGAGCAGTACTTC
CASSFDRTYEQYF
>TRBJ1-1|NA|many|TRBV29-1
TGCAGCGTTGCACGGAACACTGAAGCTTTCTTT
CSVARNTEAFF
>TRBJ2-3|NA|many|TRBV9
TGTGCCAGCAGCCCATCCTCCCATACAGCTACGCAGTATTTT
CASSPSSHTATQYF
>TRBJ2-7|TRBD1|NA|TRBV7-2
TGTGCCAGCAGCGCCACAGGGGGCCTCCTCTACGAGCAGTACTTC
CASSATGGLLYEQYF
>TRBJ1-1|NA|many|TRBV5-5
TGTGCCAGCAGCCACCCCAGTTGGTATGGTGAAGCTTTCTTT
CASSHPSWYGEAFF
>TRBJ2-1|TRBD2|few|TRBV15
TGTGCCACCAGCACCAAACTAGCGGGAGGGGAAGAGCAGTTCTTC
CATSTKLAGGEEQFF
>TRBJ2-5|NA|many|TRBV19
TGTGCCAGTAGTATGGAGGCGGGGGAGACCCAGTACTTC
CASSMEAGETQYF
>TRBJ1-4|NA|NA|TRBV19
TGTGCCAGTAGTAAACGATCGGAGGGGGAAAAACTGTTTTTT
CASSKRSEGEKLFF
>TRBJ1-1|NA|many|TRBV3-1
TGTGCCACCCGGGGGGACGGGATGAACACTGAAGCTTTCTTT
CATRGDGMNTEAFF
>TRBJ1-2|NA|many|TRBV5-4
TGTGCCAGCAGCTTGTCCAGAGCTGGGGGCTACACCTTC
CASSLSRAGGYTF
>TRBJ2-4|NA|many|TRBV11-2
TGTGCCAGCAGCTTTGAAGGACTTGTAGGAAACATTCAGTACTTC
CASSFEGLVGNIQYF
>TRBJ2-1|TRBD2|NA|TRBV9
TGTGCCAGCAGCGTAGTGGGGACTAGAGCCTACAATGAGCAGTTCTTC
CASSVVGTRAYNEQFF
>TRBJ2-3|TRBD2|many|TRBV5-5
TGTGCCAGCAGCTCCGCCAGGGCGTCTAGCGGGTATTACACAGATACGCAGTATTTT
CASSSARASSGYYTDTQYF
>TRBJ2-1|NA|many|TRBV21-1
TGTGCCAGCAGCAAAGTGGGGGGGGACGATGAGCAGTTCTTC
CASSKVGGDDEQFF
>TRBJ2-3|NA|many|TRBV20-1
TGCAGTGCTAGAGAACGGCGCCGGGGAGCGCCTTTCGCTTCCAGCACAGATACGCAGTATTTT
CSARERRRGAPFASSTDTQYF
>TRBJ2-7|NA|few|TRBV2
TGTGCCAGCAGTGAGATTAAGGGGTCCTCCTACGAGCAGTACTTC
CASSEIKGSSYEQYF
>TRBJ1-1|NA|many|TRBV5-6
TGTGCCAGCAGCGTCAGGGTGGCTGAAGCTTTCTTT
CASSVRVAEAFF
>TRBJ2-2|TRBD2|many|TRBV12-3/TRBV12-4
TGTGCCAGCAGTTTAGGTGGCGGGAGGAACACCGGGGAGCTGTTTTTT
CASSLGGGRNTGELFF
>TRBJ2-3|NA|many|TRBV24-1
TGTGCCACACCCTATGGAAGACCACGGAATACGCAGTATTTT
CATPYGRPRNTQYF
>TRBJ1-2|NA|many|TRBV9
TGTGCCAGCAGCGAGGACAGATTCGGATATGGCTACACCTTC
CASSEDRFGYGYTF
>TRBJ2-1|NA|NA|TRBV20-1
TGCAGTGCTAGGCCGTCCTATATAGACTACAATGAGCAGTTCTTC
CSARPSYIDYNEQFF
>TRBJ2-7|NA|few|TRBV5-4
TGTGCCAGCAGCTCTTCATGGGGGAGTACCTACGAGCAGTACTTC
CASSSSWGSTYEQYF
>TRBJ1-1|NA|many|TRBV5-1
TGCGCCAGCAGCCCCACCGGGAGGACAGAAAATGAAGCTTTCTTT
CASSPTGRTENEAFF
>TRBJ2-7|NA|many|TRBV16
TGTGCCAGCAGCCAAGAGGGCAACTACGAGCAGTACTTC
CASSQEGNYEQYF
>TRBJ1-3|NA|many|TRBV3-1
TGTGCCTCCGGAGCTAGGGTCGGCTCTGGAAACACCATATATTTT
CASGARVGSGNTIYF
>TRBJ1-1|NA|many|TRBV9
TGTGCCAGCAGCGTAGGTCCGGGGATGGGGACTGAAGCTTTCTTT
CASSVGPGMGTEAFF
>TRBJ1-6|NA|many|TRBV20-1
TGCAGTGCTAGACCCATTGACAGCGACTTATCACCCCTCCACTTT
CSARPIDSDLSPLHF
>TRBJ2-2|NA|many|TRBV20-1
TGCAGTGCTAGTATGGGCGGCGGGGAGCTGTTTTTT
CSASMGGGELFF
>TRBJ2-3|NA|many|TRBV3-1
TGTGCCAGCAGCCGGGGAGGCGTTGGCACAGATACGCAGTATTTT
CASSRGGVGTDTQYF
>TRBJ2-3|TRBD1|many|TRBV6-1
TGTGCCAGCAGTGAAGTAAGGGACACGCAGGGGGTCACAGATACGCAGTATTTT
CASSEVRDTQGVTDTQYF
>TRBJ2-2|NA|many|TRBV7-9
TGTGCCAGCAGCCCCAGCCACGGGGTGGGCACCGGGGAGCTGTTTTTT
CASSPSHGVGTGELFF
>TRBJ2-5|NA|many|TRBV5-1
TGCGCCAGCAGCTTGGCGACAATGGAAGAGACCCAGTACTTC
CASSLATMEETQYF